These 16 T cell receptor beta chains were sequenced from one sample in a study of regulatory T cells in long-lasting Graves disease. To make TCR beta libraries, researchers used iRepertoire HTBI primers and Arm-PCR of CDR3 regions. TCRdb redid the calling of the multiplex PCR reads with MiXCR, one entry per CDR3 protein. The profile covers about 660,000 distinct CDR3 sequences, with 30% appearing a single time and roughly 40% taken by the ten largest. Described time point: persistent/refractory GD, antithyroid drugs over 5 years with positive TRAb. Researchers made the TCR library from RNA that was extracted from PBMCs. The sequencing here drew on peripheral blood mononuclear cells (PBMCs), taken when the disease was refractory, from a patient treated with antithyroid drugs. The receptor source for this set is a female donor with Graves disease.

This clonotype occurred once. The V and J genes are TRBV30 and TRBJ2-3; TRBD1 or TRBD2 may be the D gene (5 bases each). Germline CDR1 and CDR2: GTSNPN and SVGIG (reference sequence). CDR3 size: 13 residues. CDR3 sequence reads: CAKGEGQTDTQYF. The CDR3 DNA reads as TGTGCAAAGGGAGAGGGGCAGACAGATACGCAGTATTTT.

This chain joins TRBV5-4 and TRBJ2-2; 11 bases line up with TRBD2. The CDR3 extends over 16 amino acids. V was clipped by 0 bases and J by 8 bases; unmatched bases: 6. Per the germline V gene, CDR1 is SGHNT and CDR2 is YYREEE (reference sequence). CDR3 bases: TGTGCCAGCAGCTTGGCCGGGACTAGCGGCGGAGGGGAGCTGTTTTTT. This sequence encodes CASSLAGTSGGGELFF. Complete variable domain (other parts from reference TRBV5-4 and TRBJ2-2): ETGVTQSPTHLIKTRGQQVTLRCSSQSGHNTVSWYQQALGQGPQFIFQYYREEENGRGNFPPRFSGLQFPNYSSELNVNALELDDSALYLCASSLAGTSGGGELFFGEGSRLTVL.

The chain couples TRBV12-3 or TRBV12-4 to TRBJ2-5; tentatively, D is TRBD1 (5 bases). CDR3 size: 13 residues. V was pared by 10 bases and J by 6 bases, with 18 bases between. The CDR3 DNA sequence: TGTGCCACCGCAGAAGGGGCCCAGAAGACCCAGTACTTC. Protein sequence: CATAEGAQKTQYF.

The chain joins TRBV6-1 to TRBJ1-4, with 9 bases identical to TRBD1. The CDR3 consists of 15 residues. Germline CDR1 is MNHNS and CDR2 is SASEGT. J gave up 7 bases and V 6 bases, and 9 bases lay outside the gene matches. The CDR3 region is CASRGLQGAGEKLFF. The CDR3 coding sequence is TGTGCCAGCAGAGGCCTACAGGGGGCTGGTGAAAAACTGTTTTTT.

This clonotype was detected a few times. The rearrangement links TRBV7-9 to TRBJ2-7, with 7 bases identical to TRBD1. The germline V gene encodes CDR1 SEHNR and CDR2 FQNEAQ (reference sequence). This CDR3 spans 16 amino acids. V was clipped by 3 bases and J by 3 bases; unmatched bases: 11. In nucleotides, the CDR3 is TGTGCCAGCAGCTTCACTACAGGACAGGCAAACTACGAGCAGTACTTC. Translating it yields CASSFTTGQANYEQYF.

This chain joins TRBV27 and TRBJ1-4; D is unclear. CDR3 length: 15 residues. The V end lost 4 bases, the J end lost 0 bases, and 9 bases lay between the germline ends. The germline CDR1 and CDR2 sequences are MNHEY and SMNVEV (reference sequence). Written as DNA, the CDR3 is TGTGCCAGCAGTTCCTACAGTGCAACTAATGAAAAACTGTTTTTT. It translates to CASSSYSATNEKLFF.

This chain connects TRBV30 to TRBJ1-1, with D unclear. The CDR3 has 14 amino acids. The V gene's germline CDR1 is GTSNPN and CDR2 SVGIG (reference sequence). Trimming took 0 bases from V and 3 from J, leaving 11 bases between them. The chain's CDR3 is CAWSVFVQDTEAFF. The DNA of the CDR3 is TGTGCCTGGAGTGTATTTGTTCAGGACACTGAAGCTTTCTTT.

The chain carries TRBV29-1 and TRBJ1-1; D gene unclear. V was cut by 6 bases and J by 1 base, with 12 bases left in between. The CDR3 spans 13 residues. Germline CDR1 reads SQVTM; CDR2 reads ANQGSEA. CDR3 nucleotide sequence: TGCAGCGTCGCCAGTGGGCCGAACACTGAAGCTTTCTTT. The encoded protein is CSVASGPNTEAFF.

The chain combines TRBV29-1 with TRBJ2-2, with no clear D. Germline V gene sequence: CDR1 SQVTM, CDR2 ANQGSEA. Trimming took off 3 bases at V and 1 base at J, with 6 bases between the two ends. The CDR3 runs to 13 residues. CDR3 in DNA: TGCAGCGTTGAGTCCCAGAACACCGGGGAGCTGTTTTTT. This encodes CSVESQNTGELFF.

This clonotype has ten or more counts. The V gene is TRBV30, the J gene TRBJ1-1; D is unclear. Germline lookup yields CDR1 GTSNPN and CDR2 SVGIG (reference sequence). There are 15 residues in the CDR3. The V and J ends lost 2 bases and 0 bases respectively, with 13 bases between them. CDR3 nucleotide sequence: TGTGCCTGGAGTCCGAACGCTTTACTGAACACTGAAGCTTTCTTT. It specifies CAWSPNALLNTEAFF.

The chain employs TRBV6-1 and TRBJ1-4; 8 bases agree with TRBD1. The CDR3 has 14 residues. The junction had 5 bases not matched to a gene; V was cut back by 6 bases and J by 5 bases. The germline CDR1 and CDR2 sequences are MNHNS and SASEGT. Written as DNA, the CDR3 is TGTGCCAGCAGGGACAGGGCGGGAAATGAAAAACTGTTTTTT. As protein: CASRDRAGNEKLFF.

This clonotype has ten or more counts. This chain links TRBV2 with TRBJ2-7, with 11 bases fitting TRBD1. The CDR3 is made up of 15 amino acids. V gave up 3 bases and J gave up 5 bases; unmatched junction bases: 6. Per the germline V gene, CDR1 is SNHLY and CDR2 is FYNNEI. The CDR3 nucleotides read TGTGCCAGCAGTGAGGTCTTGGGACAGGGGGACGAGCAGTACTTC. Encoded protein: CASSEVLGQGDEQYF.

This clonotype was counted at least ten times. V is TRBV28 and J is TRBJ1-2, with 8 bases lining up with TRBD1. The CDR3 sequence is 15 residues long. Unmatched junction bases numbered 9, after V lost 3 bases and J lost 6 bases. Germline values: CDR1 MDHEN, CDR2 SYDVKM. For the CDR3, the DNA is TGTGCCAGCAGTTTTCAGGCAGGGGGCTTTAATGGCTACACCTTC. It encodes CASSFQAGGFNGYTF.

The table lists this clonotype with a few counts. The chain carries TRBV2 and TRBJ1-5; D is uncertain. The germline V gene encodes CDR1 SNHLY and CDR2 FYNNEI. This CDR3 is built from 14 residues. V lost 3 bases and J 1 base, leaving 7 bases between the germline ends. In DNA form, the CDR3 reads TGTGCCAGCAGTGAGGGTACAAGCAATCAGCCCCAGCATTTT. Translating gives CASSEGTSNQPQHF.

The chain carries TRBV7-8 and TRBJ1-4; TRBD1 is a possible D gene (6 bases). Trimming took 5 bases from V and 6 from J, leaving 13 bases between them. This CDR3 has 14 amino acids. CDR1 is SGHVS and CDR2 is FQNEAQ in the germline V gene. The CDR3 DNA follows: TGTGCCAGCAGCCCTGACAGGCTGTATGAAAAACTGTTTTTT. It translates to CASSPDRLYEKLFF.

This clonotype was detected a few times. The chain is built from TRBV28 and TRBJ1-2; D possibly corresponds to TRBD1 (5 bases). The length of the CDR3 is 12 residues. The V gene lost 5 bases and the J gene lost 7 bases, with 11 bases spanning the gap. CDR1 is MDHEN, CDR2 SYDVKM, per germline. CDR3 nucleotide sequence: TGTGCCAGCAGTCTACCGACAGCTGGCTACACCTTC. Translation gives CASSLPTAGYTF.